What follows are 21 T cell receptor beta chains derived from one specimen sequenced in a study of T cells in Graves' hyperthyroidism and ophthalmopathy. There were TCR beta CDR3 regions amplified from RNA transcripts. When the TCR CDR3 underwent first-round RT-PCR, the HTBI primer set was used. MiXCR was run by TCRdb on the multiplex PCR reads, yielding one entry per CDR3 protein. The sample includes about 590,000 distinct CDR3 sequences, 15% to 19% of them seen just once. Source material: blood. The receptors come from a woman aged 25 to 39 with Graves' hyperthyroidism.

The V and J genes are TRBV6-6 and TRBJ1-2, with 8 bases aligning to TRBD1. The V segment lost 1 base and the J segment 6 bases; nucleotides outside the gene matches: 4. The CDR3 covers 14 residues. The germline CDR1 and CDR2 sequences are MNHNY and SVGAGI (reference sequence). The CDR3 sequence: CASSYYPGGDGYTF. The CDR3 DNA is TGTGCCAGCAGTTACTACCCAGGGGGCGATGGCTACACCTTC.

In regard to this clonotype: Given a much more abundant clone one base away, this may be a read error. The chain is built from TRBV6-5 and TRBJ2-7; D is unresolved. Germline CDR1 is MNHEY and CDR2 is SVGAGI. With 3 bases removed from V and 4 bases from J, the gap between germline ends came to 10 bases. CDR3 length: 13 amino acids. The CDR3 loop is CASSYRAQYEQYF. CDR3 coding DNA: TGTGCCAGCAGTTATCGCGCACAATACGAGCAGTACTTC.

This clonotype was observed many times. The CDR3 loop is CASSQAQSRTEAFF. The CDR3 nucleotides read TGTGCCAGCAGCCAAGCCCAGAGTAGGACTGAAGCTTTCTTT. This chain links TRBV3-1 with TRBJ1-1, with D hard to call. Trimming removed 1 base from V and 5 bases from J, with 11 bases in between. This CDR3 contains 14 residues. CDR1 and CDR2 from the germline V gene are LGHDT and YNNKEL (reference sequence).

A remark on this clonotype: With a much larger clone just one base away, this may be a read error. The genes are TRBV12-3 or TRBV12-4 and TRBJ1-4; perhaps TRBD1 as D (6 bases). V was cut by 8 bases and J by 4 bases, with 17 bases left in between. CDR3 length equals 15 residues. CDR3: CASGRRGVGNEKLFF. In DNA form, the CDR3 reads TGTGCCAGCGGTCGTAGGGGGGTGGGTAATGAAAAACTGTTTTTT.

This clonotype came up many times. The chain joins TRBV2 to TRBJ1-5; the match to TRBD1 covers 7 bases. The CDR3 runs to 15 residues. Germline trimming cut 2 bases from V and 2 bases from J; bases unmatched to any gene: 3. The germline V gene encodes CDR1 SNHLY and CDR2 FYNNEI. In DNA form, the CDR3 reads TGTGCCAGCAGTGAACCAGGACAGGGCAATCAGCCCCAGCATTTT. This translates into CASSEPGQGNQPQHF.

This clonotype was seen repeatedly, ten times or more. J is TRBJ2-1 and V is TRBV20-1, with 12 bases that match TRBD2. V lost 2 bases and J lost 4; bases outside the gene matches: 3. Germline V CDR1 and CDR2: DFQATT, SNEGSKA (reference sequence). CDR3 length: 15 residues. The CDR3, as DNA: TGCAGTGCTAGACTAGCGGGAGGGCTTTACAATGAGCAGTTCTTC. Translation: CSARLAGGLYNEQFF.

This clonotype was seen ten or more times. V gene TRBV20-1 combines with J gene TRBJ2-7; D is uncertain. Trimming removed 1 base at V and 6 bases at J, with 16 bases between. There are 14 residues in the CDR3. CDR1 and CDR2 (germline): DFQATT, SNEGSKA (reference sequence). CDR3 protein: CSARGGIQVGEQYF. As DNA, the CDR3 is TGCAGTGCTAGAGGTGGAATCCAGGTTGGCGAGCAGTACTTC.

This clonotype was detected ten times or more. V and J are TRBV29-1 and TRBJ2-7, with D unclear. The V end was cut by 1 base, the J end by 1 base, with 11 bases between. Germline V gene sequence: CDR1 SQVTM, CDR2 ANQGSEA. The CDR3 consists of 14 residues. The CDR3 sequence is CSVEGSRGSYEQYF. The CDR3 DNA follows: TGCAGCGTTGAAGGCAGTCGAGGATCCTACGAGCAGTACTTC.

Ten or more counts support this clonotype. In DNA form, the CDR3 reads TGCGCCAGCAGCCAAGCCGGCGCCTTTGGAGACAGGGACAATGAGCAGTTCTTC. Translating gives CASSQAGAFGDRDNEQFF. J is TRBJ2-1 and V is TRBV4-3, with 7 bases matching TRBD1. CDR1 and CDR2 from the germline V gene are LGHNA and YSLEER. The CDR3 extends over 18 amino acids. The junction had 14 bases not matched to a gene; V was cut back by 1 base and J by 5 bases.

Ten or more counts support this clonotype. The J gene is TRBJ1-4, the V gene TRBV6-1; a possible D gene is TRBD1 (6 bases). V was trimmed by 3 bases and J by 2 bases, leaving 13 bases between them. Germline lookup yields CDR1 MNHNS and CDR2 SASEGT. The CDR3 loop spans 16 amino acids. The CDR3: CASSEKHRATNEKLFF. The CDR3 bases are TGTGCCAGCAGTGAGAAGCACAGGGCGACTAATGAAAAACTGTTTTTT.

This clonotype was counted ten times or more. This rearrangement joins TRBV28 to TRBJ2-4, with TRBD2 matching over 9 bases. CDR1 MDHEN and CDR2 SYDVKM come from the germline V gene. The trim removed 5 bases at V and 1 base at J, leaving 6 bases unmatched. The CDR3 runs 16 residues. The CDR3 loop is CASSPRGGAAKNIQYF. CDR3 nucleotides: TGTGCCAGCAGTCCTCGCGGGGGGGCGGCCAAAAACATTCAGTACTTC. Looking up the rest from reference TRBV28 and TRBJ2-4 gives the full variable domain: DVKVTQSSRYLVKRTGEKVFLECVQDMDHENMFWYRQDPGLGLRLIYFSYDVKMKEKGDIPEGYSVSREKKERFSLILESASTNQTSMYLCASSPRGGAAKNIQYFGAGTRLSVL.

Ten or more counts support this clonotype. The genes are TRBV9 and TRBJ2-5; a possible D gene is TRBD1 (5 bases). The V end was cut by 0 bases, the J end by 4 bases, with 13 bases between. CDR3 size: 15 residues. Per germline, CDR1 SGDLS and CDR2 YYNGEE. The chain's CDR3 is CASSVAWAGRETQYF. The CDR3 DNA reads TGTGCCAGCAGCGTAGCTTGGGCAGGGCGAGAGACCCAGTACTTC. The full variable domain, its missing parts supplied by reference TRBV9 and TRBJ2-5, is DSGVTQTPKHLITATGQRVTLRCSPRSGDLSVYWYQQSLDQGLQFLIQYYNGEERAKGNILERFSAQQFPDLHSELNLSSLELGDSALYFCASSVAWAGRETQYFGPGTRLLVL.

This clonotype has at least ten counts. V usage is TRBV27 and J usage is TRBJ2-5, with 7 bases matching TRBD1. This CDR3 region has 15 residues. The germline V gene encodes CDR1 MNHEY and CDR2 SMNVEV (reference sequence). V lost 6 bases, J lost 2 bases, and 9 bases stayed unmatched. The CDR3 loop is CASRQTLGQQETQYF. The CDR3 bases are TGTGCCAGCAGACAGACTTTGGGACAGCAAGAGACCCAGTACTTC.

The rearrangement joins TRBV5-1 to TRBJ2-1, with 13 positions matching TRBD2. Per the germline V gene, CDR1 is SGHRS and CDR2 is YFSETQ. J lost 5 bases, V lost 3 bases, and 5 bases had no gene match. This CDR3 contains 16 residues. The CDR3 DNA is TGCGCCAGCAGCTGGACGGGGACTAGCGGGAACAATGAGCAGTTCTTC. Its translation is CASSWTGTSGNNEQFF. The whole variable domain, remainder taken from reference TRBV5-1 and TRBJ2-1, is KAGVTQTPRYLIKTRGQQVTLSCSPISGHRSVSWYQQTPGQGLQFLFEYFSETQRNKGNFPGRFSGRQFSNSRSEMNVSTLELGDSALYLCASSWTGTSGNNEQFFGPGTRLTVL.

The chain recombines TRBV5-1 with TRBJ2-5; 13 bases match TRBD2. V shed 4 bases and J 2 bases; nucleotides not matched to a gene: 5. The germline V gene has CDR1 SGHRS and CDR2 YFSETQ. CDR3 length equals 16 residues. This CDR3 is CASSQGGLAGQETQYF. CDR3 nucleotide sequence: TGCGCCAGCAGCCAAGGGGGACTAGCGGGACAAGAGACCCAGTACTTC.

This clonotype has more than one count but fewer than ten. The chain links TRBV27 to TRBJ2-1; 7 nucleotides match TRBD2. The CDR3 has 21 amino acids. Trimming at V came to 4 bases and at J to 1 base, leaving 22 bases not matched to a gene. Germline V gene sequence: CDR1 MNHEY, CDR2 SMNVEV (reference sequence). The CDR3 region is CASSSTMAGVRLRYSYNEQFF. The DNA for the CDR3 is TGTGCCAGCAGTTCTACGATGGCGGGAGTTAGGTTGAGGTATTCCTACAATGAGCAGTTCTTC.

This clonotype was recorded many times. The gene calls are TRBV7-2 and TRBJ1-3, with D maybe TRBD1 (6 bases). Trimming took off 3 bases at V and 3 bases at J, with 9 bases between the two ends. Germline assignment: CDR1 SGHTA and CDR2 FQGNSA. The CDR3 is 14 residues long. CDR3 sequence reads: CASSFRGGGNTIYF. The CDR3 nucleotides read TGTGCCAGCAGCTTCAGGGGAGGTGGAAACACCATATATTTT. The entire variable domain, with the rest obtained from reference TRBV7-2 and TRBJ1-3, is as follows: GAGVSQSPSNKVTEKGKDVELRCDPISGHTALYWYRQSLGQGLEFLIYFQGNSAPDKSGLPSDRFSAERTGGSVSTLTIQRTQQEDSAVYLCASSFRGGGNTIYFGEGSWLTVV.

In its sample, this clonotype was seen many times. V is TRBV3-1 and J is TRBJ2-1, with TRBD2 matching over 7 bases. The CDR3 totals 14 residues. The trim removed 2 bases at V and 9 bases at J, leaving 7 bases unmatched. Germline V gene lookup returns CDR1 LGHDT and CDR2 YNNKEL (reference sequence). The CDR3 loop reads CASSQRREKTEQFF. Written as DNA, the CDR3 is TGTGCCAGCAGCCAAAGGCGGGAGAAGACTGAGCAGTTCTTC.

The genes are TRBV11-2 and TRBJ2-1; 8 bases are a match to TRBD2. The CDR3 sequence is 19 residues long. V shed 8 bases, J shed 0 bases, and the junction held 18 bases outside the gene matches. CDR1 is SGHAT, CDR2 FQNNGV, per germline. The CDR3 spells CASAEAGTSSRSSYNEQFF. The CDR3 DNA reads as TGTGCCAGCGCCGAAGCCGGGACTAGTAGTCGGAGCTCCTACAATGAGCAGTTCTTC.

The rearrangement joins TRBV11-2 to TRBJ2-7, with D unclear. CDR1 SGHAT and CDR2 FQNNGV come from the germline V gene. The CDR3 sequence is 14 residues long. V was shortened by 4 bases and J by 2 bases, with 12 bases between the two germline ends. The CDR3, as DNA: TGTGCCAGCAGCTCGATTTTTACCACCTACGAGCAGTACTTC. The encoded protein is CASSSIFTTYEQYF.

This chain uses TRBV5-1 with TRBJ2-1; D possibly corresponds to TRBD1 (6 bases). The ends were cut back, 4 bases at V and 4 bases at J, with 9 bases in the middle. The CDR3 length is 13 residues. The V gene's germline CDR1 is SGHRS and CDR2 YFSETQ. The CDR3 protein is CASSHGQYNEQFF. CDR3 coding DNA: TGCGCCAGCAGCCACGGACAGTACAATGAGCAGTTCTTC.